This T cell receptor beta chain was sequenced in a study of blood T cell repertoires in COVID-19. Study in general: Samples came from the United States, Italy and Spain, spanning acute and convalescent COVID-19. T cells, B-cell-depleted T cells, or PBMCs supplied cDNA or gDNA.

Authors' analysis steps: Counts of nucleated cells, estimated from reference gene primer amplification, were obtained. TCRdb keeps only in-frame clones here, not all; method: immunoSEQ multiplex PCR. For V, J and clone size, that table is used; D and trimming come from the DNA. This sample has more than 250,000 clones, with around 86% found just once. There are 14 residues in the CDR3. V lost 3 bases and J 4 bases, leaving 12 bases between the germline ends. The germline gives CDR1 KGHSH, CDR2 LQKENI. V is TRBV18 and J is TRBJ1-2; D possibly corresponds to TRBD1 (6 bases). Sequencing used peripheral blood. This receptor was taken from a man aged 45-60 years with active or convalescent COVID-19. In nucleotides, the CDR3 is TGTGCCAGCTCACCGAACACGGACAGCTATGGCTACACCTTC. Its protein product is CASSPNTDSYGYTF.